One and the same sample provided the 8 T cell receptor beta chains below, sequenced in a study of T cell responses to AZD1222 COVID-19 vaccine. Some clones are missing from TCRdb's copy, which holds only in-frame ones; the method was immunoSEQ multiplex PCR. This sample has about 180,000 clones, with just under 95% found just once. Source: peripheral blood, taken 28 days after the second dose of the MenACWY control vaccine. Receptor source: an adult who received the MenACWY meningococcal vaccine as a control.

The CDR3 bases are TGTGCCAGCAGTGAGAAGGGCTCTTATGGCTACACCTTC. It encodes CASSEKGSYGYTF. The chain links TRBV2 to TRBJ1-2; D gene ambiguous. This CDR3 region has 13 residues. Germline lookup yields CDR1 SNHLY and CDR2 FYNNEI. Trimming left V 3 bases short and J 5 bases short, with 10 bases between.

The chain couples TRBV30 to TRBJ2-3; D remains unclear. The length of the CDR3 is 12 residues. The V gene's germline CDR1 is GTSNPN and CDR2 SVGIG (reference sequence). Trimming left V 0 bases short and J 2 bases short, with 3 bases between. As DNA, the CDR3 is TGTGCCTGGAGTGTACTCACAGATACGCAGTATTTT. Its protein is CAWSVLTDTQYF.

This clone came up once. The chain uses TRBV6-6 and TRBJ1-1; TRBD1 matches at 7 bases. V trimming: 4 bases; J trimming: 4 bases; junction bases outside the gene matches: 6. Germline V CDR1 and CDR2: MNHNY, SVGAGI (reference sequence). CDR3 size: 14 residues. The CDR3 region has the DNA TGTGCCAGCAGTTCTACAGGGGCGGGCACTGAAGCTTTCTTT. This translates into CASSSTGAGTEAFF.

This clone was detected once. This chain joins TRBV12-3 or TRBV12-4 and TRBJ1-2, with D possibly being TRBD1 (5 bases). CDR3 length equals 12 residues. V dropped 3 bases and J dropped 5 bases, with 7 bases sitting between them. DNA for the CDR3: TGTGCCAGCAGTTTCCAGGGTTATGGCTACACCTTC. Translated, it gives CASSFQGYGYTF.

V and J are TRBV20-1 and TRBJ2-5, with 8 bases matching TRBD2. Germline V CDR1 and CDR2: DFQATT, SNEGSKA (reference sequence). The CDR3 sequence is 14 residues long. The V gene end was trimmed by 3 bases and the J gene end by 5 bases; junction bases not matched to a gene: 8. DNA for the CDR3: TGCAGTGCTAGTCGGACTAGCATAGCGGAGACCCAGTACTTC. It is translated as CSASRTSIAETQYF.

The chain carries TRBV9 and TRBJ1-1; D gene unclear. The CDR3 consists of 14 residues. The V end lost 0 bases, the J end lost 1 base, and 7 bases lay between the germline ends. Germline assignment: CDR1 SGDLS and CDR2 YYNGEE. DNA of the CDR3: TGTGCCAGCAGCGTAGTTTCCTCGAACACTGAAGCTTTCTTT. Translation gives CASSVVSSNTEAFF.

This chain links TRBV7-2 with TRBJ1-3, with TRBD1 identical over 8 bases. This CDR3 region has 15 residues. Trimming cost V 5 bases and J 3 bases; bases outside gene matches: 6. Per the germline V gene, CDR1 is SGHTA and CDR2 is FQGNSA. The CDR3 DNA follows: TGTGCCAGCAGCGGGCGGACAGGGATTGGAAACACCATATATTTT. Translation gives CASSGRTGIGNTIYF.

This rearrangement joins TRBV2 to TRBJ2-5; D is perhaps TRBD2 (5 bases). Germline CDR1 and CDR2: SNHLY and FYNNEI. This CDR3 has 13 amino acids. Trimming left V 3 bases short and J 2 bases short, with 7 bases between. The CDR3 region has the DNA TGTGCCAGCAGTGATCAGCGGCAAGAGACCCAGTACTTC. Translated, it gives CASSDQRQETQYF.